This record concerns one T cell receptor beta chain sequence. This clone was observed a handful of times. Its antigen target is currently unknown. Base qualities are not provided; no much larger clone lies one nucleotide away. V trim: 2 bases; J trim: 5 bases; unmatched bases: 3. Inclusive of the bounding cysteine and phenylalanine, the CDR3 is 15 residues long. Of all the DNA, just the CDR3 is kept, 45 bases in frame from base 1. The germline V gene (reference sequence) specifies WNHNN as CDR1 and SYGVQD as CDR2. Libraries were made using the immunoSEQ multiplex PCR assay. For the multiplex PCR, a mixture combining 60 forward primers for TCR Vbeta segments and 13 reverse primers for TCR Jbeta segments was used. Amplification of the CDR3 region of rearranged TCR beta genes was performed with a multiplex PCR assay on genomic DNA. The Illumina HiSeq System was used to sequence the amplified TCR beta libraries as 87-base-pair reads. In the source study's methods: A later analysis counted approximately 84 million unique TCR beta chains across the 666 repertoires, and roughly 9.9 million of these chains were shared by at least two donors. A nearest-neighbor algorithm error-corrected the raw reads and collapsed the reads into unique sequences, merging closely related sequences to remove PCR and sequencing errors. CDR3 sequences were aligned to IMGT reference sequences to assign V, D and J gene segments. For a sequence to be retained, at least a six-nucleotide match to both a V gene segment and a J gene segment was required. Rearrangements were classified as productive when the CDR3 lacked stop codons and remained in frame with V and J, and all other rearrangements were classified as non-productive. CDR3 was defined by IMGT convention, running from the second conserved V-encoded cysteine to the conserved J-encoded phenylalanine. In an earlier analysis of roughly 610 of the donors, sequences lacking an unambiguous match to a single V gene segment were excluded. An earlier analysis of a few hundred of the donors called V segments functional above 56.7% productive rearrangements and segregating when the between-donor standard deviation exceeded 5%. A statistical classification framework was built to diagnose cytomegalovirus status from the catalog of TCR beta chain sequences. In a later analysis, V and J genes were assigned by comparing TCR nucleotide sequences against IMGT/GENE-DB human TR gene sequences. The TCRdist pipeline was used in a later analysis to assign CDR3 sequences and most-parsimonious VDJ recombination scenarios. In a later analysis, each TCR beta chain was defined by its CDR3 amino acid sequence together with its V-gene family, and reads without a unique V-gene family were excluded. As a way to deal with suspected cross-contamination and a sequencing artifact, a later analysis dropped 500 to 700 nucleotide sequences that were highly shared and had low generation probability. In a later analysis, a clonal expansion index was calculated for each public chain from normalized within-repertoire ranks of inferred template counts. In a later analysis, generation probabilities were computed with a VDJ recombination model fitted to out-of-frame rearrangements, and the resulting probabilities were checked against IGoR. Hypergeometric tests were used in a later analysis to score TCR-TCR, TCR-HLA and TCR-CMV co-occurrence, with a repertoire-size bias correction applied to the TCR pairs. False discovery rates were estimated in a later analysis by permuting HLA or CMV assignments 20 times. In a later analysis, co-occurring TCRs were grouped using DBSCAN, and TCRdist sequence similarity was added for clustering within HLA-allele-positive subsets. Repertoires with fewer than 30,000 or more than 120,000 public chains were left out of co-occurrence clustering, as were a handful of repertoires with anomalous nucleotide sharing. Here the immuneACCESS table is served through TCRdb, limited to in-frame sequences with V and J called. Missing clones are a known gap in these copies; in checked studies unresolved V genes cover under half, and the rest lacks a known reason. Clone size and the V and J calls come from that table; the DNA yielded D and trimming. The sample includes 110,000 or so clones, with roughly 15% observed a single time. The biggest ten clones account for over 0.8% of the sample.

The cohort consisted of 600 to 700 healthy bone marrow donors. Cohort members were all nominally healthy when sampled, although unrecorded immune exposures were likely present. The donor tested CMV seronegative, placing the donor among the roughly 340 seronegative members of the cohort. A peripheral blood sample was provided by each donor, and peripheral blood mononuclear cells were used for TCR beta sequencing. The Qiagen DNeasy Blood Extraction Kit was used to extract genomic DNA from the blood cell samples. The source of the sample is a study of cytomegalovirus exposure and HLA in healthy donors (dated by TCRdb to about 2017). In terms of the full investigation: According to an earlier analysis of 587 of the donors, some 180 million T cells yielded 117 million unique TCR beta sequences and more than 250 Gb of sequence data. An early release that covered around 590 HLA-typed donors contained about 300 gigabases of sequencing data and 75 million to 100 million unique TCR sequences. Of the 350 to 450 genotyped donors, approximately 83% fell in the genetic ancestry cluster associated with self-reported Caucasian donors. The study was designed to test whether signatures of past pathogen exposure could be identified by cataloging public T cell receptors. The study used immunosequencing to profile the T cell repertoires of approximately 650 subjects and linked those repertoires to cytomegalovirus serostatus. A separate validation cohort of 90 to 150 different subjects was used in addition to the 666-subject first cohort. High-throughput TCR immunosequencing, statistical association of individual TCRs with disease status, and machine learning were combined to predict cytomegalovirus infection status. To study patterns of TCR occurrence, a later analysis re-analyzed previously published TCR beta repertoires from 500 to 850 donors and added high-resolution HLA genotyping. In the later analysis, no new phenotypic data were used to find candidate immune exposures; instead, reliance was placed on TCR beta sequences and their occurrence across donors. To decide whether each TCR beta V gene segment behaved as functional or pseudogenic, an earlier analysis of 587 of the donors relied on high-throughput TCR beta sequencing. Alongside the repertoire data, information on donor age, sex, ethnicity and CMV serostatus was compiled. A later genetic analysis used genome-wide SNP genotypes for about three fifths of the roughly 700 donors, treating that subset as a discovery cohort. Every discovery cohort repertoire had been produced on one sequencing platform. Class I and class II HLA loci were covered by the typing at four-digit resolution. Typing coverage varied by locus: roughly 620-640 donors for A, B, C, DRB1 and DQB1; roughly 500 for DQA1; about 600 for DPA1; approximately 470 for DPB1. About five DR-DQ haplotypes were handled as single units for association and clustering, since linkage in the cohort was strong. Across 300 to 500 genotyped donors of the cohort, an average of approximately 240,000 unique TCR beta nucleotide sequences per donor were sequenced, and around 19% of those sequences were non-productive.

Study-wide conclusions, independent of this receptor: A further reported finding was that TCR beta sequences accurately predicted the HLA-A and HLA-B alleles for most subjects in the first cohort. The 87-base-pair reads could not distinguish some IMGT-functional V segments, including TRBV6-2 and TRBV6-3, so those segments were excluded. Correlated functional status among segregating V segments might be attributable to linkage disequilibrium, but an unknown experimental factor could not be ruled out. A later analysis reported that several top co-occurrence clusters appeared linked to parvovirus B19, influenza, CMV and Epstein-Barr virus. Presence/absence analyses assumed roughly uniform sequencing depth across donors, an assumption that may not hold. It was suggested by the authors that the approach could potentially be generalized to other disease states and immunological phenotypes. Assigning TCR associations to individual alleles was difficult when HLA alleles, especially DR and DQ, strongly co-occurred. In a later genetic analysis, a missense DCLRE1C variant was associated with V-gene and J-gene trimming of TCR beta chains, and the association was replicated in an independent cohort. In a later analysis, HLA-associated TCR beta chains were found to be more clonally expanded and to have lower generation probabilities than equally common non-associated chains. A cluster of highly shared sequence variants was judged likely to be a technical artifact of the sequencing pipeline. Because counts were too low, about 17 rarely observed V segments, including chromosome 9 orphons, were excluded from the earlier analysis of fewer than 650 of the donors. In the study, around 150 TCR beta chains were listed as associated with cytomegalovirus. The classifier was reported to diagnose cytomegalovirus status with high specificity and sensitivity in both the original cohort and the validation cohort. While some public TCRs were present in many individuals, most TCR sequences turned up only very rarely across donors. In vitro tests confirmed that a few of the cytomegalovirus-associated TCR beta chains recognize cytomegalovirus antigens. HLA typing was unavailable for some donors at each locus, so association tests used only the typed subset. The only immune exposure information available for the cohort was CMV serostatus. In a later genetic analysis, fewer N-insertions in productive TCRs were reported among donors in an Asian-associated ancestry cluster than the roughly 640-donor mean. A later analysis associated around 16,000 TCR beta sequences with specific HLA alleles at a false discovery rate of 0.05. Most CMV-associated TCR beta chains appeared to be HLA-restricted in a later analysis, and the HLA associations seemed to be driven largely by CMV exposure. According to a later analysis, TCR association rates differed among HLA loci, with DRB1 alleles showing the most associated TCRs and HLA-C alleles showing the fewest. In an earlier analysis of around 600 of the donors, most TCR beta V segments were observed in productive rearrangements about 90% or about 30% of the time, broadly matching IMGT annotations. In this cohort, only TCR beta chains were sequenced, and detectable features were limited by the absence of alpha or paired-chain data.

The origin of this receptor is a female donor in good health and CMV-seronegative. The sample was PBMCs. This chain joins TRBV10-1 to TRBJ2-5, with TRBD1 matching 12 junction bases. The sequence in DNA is TGCGCCAGCAGTGAGGGGACAGGGGGCTGGGAGACCCAGTACTTC. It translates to CASSEGTGGWETQYF.